The present entry profiles one T cell receptor (beta chain) with its context. This specimen belongs to a study of shared clonotypes between healthy human individuals. The germline V and J ends were trimmed by 6 bases and 8 bases, with 13 bases remaining between them. Germline CDR1 reads SGHVS; CDR2 reads FQNEAQ. The CDR3 loop spans 12 amino acids. It was 250 to 350 ng DNA, tens of thousands of T cell genomes, that went into each replicate PCR of unsorted PBMC. As originally analysed: Filtering differed, since immunoSEQ gave only junction sequences and no quality scores. The assay was immunoSEQ multiplex PCR, and TCRdb's table has in-frame clones only and misses some. V, J and clone size are taken as reported in that table, and D and trimming were inferred from the DNA itself. The sample lists about 470,000 clones, about four fifths occurring once.

The material sequenced was PBMCs. V is TRBV7-8 and J is TRBJ1-1; TRBD1 is a possible D gene (6 bases). The sequence was collected from a woman aged 40 to 50 in good health. Some clones in this sample may be carry-over from other donors' samples. CDR3 nucleotides: TGTGCCAGCAGTTTGGCAGGGGAGGAAGCTTTCTTT. This sequence encodes CASSLAGEEAFF.